What follows is one T cell receptor (beta chain) and its context. Antigen specificity is unknown. This CDR3 is missing its conserved last phenylalanine or tryptophan, likely due to a read error. This sample is drawn from a study of tumor and adjacent non-tumor tissue in lung cancer. Overall study: The cohort had around eleven adenocarcinoma, a couple of squamous cell and 1 small cell patients.

The library came from three nested PCR rounds adapted from ARM-PCR protocols. TCRdb reanalysed the multiplex PCR reads using MiXCR and keeps one entry per CDR3 protein. The sample yields 65,000 to 70,000 distinct CDR3 sequences, around 60% seen once. General observations from the study: Tumor repertoires had a smaller top 100 clone share than normal lung.

RNA was extracted from bulk tissue without any cell sorting. Trimming pared 7 bases from V and 0 bases from J, leaving 16 bases between. Germline CDR1 SQVTM, CDR2 ANQGSEA. This CDR3 comprises 14 residues. The clonotype comes from a man aged 45-65 years with non-small cell lung cancer. What was sequenced was lung tumor tissue. The rearrangement links TRBV29-1 to TRBJ2-7; unclear D gene. CDR3 coding DNA: TGCAGCGATGTCCAGGAGATGGGCTCCTACGAGCAGTACATC. Its translation: CSDVQEMGSYEQYI.